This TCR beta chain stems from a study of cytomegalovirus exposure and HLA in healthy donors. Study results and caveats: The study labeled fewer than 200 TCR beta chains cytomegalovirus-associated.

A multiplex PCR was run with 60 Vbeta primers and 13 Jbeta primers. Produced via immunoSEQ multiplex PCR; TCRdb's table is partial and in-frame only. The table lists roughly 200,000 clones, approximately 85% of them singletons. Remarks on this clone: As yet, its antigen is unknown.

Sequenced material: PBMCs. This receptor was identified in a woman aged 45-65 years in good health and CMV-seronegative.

As DNA, the CDR3 is TGTGCCACCCGGAAGGAGGGTCTGGTGGGCTCTGGAAACACCATATATTTT. This encodes CATRKEGLVGSGNTIYF. The chain joins TRBV2 to TRBJ1-3; D is undetermined. Trimming cost V 10 bases and J 0 bases, with 22 bases left between them. Per germline, CDR1 SNHLY and CDR2 FYNNEI. This CDR3 is 17 amino acids long.